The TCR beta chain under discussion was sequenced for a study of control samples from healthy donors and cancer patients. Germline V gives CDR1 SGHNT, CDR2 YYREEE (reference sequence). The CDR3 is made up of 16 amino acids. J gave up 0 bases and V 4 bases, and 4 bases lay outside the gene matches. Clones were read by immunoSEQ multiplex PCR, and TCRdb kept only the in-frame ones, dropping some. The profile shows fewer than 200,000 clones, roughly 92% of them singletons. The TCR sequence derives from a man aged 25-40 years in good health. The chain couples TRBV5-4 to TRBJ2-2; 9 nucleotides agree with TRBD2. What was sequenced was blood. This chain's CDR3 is CASSELAGANTGELFF. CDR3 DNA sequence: TGTGCCAGCAGCGAATTAGCGGGGGCGAACACCGGGGAGCTGTTTTTT.